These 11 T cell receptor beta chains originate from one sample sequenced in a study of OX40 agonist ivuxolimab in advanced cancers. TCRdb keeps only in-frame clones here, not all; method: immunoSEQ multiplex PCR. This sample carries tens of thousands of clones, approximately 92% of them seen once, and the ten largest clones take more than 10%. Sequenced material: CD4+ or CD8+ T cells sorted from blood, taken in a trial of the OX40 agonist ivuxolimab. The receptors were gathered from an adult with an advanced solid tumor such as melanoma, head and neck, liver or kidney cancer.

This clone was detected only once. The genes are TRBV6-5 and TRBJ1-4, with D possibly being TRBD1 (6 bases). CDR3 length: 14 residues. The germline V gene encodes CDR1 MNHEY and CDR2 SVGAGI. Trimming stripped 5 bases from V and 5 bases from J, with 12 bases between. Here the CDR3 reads CASSTRGGNEKLFF. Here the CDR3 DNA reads TGTGCCAGCAGTACCAGGGGTGGGAATGAAAAACTGTTTTTT.

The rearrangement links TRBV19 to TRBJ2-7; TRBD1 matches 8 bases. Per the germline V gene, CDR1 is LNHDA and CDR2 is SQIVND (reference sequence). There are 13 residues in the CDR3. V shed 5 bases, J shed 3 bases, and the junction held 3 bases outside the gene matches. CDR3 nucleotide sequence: TGTGCCAGTAGTCGACAGGGGTTCTACGAGCAGTACTTC. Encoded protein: CASSRQGFYEQYF.

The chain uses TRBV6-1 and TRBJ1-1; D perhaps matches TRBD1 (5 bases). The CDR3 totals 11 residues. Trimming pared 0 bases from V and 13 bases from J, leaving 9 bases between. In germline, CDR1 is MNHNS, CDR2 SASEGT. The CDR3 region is CASSEAGEVFF. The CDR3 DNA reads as TGTGCCAGCAGTGAAGCAGGGGAGGTTTTCTTT.

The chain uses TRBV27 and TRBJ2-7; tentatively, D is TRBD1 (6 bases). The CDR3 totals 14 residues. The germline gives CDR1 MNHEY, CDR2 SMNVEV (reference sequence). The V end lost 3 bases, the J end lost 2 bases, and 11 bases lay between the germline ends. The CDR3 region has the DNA TGTGCCAGCAGTTTTGGGACACACCCCTACGAGCAGTACTTC. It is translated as CASSFGTHPYEQYF.

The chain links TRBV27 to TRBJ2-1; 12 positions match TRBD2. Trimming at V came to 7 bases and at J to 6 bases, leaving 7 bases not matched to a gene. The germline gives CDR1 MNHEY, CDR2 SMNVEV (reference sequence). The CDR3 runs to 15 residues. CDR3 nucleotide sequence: TGTGCCAGCACCTCCCCTAGCGGGAGGGGCAATGAGCAGTTCTTC. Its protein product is CASTSPSGRGNEQFF.

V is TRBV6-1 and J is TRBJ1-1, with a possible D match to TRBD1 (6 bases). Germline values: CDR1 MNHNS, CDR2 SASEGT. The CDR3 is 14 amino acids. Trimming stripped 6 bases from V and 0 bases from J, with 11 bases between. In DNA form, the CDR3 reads TGTGCCAGCAGACGGGACACTTTGAACACTGAAGCTTTCTTT. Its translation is CASRRDTLNTEAFF.

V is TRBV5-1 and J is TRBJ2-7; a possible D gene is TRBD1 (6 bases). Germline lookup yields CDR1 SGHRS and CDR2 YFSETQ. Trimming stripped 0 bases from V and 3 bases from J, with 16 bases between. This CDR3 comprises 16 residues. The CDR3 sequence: CASSLAKGDTIYEQYF. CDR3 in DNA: TGCGCCAGCAGCTTGGCCAAAGGGGACACCATCTACGAGCAGTACTTC.

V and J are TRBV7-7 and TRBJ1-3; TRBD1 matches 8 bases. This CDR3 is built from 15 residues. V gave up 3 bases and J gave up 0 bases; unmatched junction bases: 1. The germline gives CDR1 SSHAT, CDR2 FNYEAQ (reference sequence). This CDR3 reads CASSFDRGSGNTIYF. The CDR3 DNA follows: TGTGCCAGCAGCTTCGACAGGGGCTCTGGAAACACCATATATTTT.

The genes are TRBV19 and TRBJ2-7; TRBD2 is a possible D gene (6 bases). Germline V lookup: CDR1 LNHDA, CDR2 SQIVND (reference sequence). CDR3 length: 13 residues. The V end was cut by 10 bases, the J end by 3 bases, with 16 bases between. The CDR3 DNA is TGTGCCACCGCGGTCGGGGGTAGCTACGAGCAGTACTTC. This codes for CATAVGGSYEQYF.

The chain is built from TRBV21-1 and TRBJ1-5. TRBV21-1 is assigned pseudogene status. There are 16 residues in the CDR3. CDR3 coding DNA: TGTGCCAGCCCTTCCATGAGTTCCTGGGGCAATCAGCCCCAGCATTTT. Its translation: CASPSMSSWGNQPQHF.

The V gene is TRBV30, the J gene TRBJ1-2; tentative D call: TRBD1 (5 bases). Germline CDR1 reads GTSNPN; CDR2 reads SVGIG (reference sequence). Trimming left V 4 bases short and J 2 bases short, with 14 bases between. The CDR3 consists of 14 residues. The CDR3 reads CAWTSGAANYGYTF. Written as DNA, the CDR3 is TGTGCCTGGACCTCCGGGGCAGCAAACTATGGCTACACCTTC.